This T cell receptor beta chain was found in a study of blood T cell repertoires in COVID-19. Study as a whole: COVID-19 samples collected from the United States, Italy and Spain covered acute and convalescent phases. PBMCs, B-cell-depleted T cells, or T cells were the source of the cDNA or gDNA that made up the material.

This clone was recorded once. Seattle's enrolled individuals joined amid active infection and were then monitored longitudinally. Per the authors' pipeline: Nucleated cell number was recorded as an estimate derived from reference gene primer amplification. Method: immunoSEQ multiplex PCR; TCRdb's copy keeps in-frame clones and lacks some. V, J and clone size are taken as reported in that table, and D and trimming were inferred from the DNA itself. The sample includes about 170,000 clones, roughly 90% of them seen just once. CDR1 SQVTM and CDR2 ANQGSEA come from the germline V gene. The CDR3 extends over 11 amino acids. Trimming shortened V by 3 bases and J by 8 bases, and 8 bases separated the two germline ends.

This sequence was found in a man aged 18 to 30 with COVID-19, enrolled during active disease. Sample: peripheral blood. The rearrangement links TRBV29-1 to TRBJ1-3, with D hard to call. In DNA form, the CDR3 reads TGCAGCGTTGAGGCGGGTTACACCATATATTTT. Amino acids: CSVEAGYTIYF.